This TCR beta chain was captured in a study of blood T cell repertoires in COVID-19. On the study more broadly: The study drew acute and convalescent COVID-19 samples from the United States, Italy and Spain. Sources were T cells, B-cell-depleted T cells, or PBMCs; the material itself was cDNA or gDNA.

Per the original data handling: Counts of nucleated cells, estimated from reference gene primer amplification, were obtained. Using immunoSEQ multiplex PCR, the repertoire was profiled, and TCRdb retains in-frame clones only, with some absent. V, J and clone size were drawn from that table, and D and trimming were deduced from the DNA. The top ten hold 50% of the sample, which has tens of thousands of clones, 76% seen once. This CDR3 is 15 amino acids long. CDR1 is MGHRA and CDR2 is YSYEKL in the germline V gene. Trimming took off 3 bases at V and 6 bases at J, with 18 bases between the two ends. This chain uses TRBV4-1 with TRBJ2-7, with D possibly matching TRBD2 (6 bases). The clonotype comes from a woman at least 80 years old with acute or convalescent COVID-19. Sequencing was performed on peripheral blood. The CDR3 DNA follows: TGCGCCAGCAGCCAGGCCGGGACTTCGAACGCCGAGCAGTACTTC. It is translated as CASSQAGTSNAEQYF.